Listed here are 2 T cell receptor beta chains from one sample, sequenced in a study of CD8 T cells in ankylosing spondylitis. One entry per CDR3 protein, called by TCRdb with MiXCR from the 5' RACE reads. The data hold under 150,000 distinct CDR3 sequences, with roughly 11% observed a single time. Sample: blood, either unsorted or a sorted T cell fraction (not recorded which). The receptor set was obtained from a female donor with ankylosing spondylitis or in good health (not recorded which).

This clonotype was observed at least ten times. The J gene is TRBJ1-2, the V gene TRBV12-3 or TRBV12-4, with D perhaps matching TRBD1 (5 bases). The V and J ends lost 4 bases and 1 base respectively, with 13 bases between them. The CDR3 spans 15 residues. CDR3 DNA: TGTGCCAGCAGTTCCGGTCCGGGACGTAACTATGGCTACACCTTC. This translates into CASSSGPGRNYGYTF.

This clonotype showed up many times. The J gene is TRBJ2-7, the V gene TRBV19; the match to TRBD2 covers 10 bases. V trimming: 7 bases; J trimming: 1 base; junction bases outside the gene matches: 4. The CDR3 covers 14 residues. Germline lookup yields CDR1 LNHDA and CDR2 SQIVND (reference sequence). CDR3 protein: CASKIAGGSYEQYF. For the CDR3, the DNA is TGTGCCAGTAAGATAGCGGGAGGATCCTACGAGCAGTACTTC.